A single T cell receptor beta chain is shown here with its context. Its antigen is still unknown. The sample belongs to a study of CD8 T cells in ankylosing spondylitis. Study observations and caveats: Seemingly characteristic of ankylosing spondylitis blood was a TCR beta motif consisting of several highly homologous variants. With a CD8+ phenotype, disease-linked clones were relatively rare in peripheral blood. Reported data indicate significant enrichment of disease-linked clones within matched ankylosing spondylitis synovial fluid.

The CDR3 runs 17 residues. V lost 2 bases to trimming and J lost 5 bases, with 18 bases between them. The germline gives CDR1 ENHRY, CDR2 SYGVKD. Preparation of TCR beta libraries was done by quantitative 5'-RACE with molecular barcodes. MiXCR was run by TCRdb on the 5' RACE reads, yielding one entry per CDR3 protein. This table holds 110,000 to 150,000 distinct CDR3 sequences, approximately 8.4% found once. The V and J genes are TRBV10-3 and TRBJ2-2; D tentatively fits TRBD1 or TRBD2 (6 bases each). The sequence derives from a male donor with ankylosing spondylitis. Sequencing input: synovial fluid, either unsorted or a sorted T cell fraction (not recorded which). DNA of the CDR3: TGTGCCATCAGTGAGCGGGGGCTGGCCGAGGGGACCGGGGAGCTGTTTTTT. Its translation is CAISERGLAEGTGELFF.